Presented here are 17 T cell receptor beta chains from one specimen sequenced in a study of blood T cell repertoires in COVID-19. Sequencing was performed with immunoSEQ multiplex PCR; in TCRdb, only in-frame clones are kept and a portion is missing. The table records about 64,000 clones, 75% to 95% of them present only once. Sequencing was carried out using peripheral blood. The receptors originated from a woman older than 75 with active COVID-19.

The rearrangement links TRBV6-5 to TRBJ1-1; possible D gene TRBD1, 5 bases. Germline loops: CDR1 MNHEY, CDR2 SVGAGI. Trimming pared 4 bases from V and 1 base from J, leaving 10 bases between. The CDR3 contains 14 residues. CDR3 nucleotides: TGTGCCAGCAGTTCCGGGGGAACGAACACTGAAGCTTTCTTT. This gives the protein CASSSGGTNTEAFF.

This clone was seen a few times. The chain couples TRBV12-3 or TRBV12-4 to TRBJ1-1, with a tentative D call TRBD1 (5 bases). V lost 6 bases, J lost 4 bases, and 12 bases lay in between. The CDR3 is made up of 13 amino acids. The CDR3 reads CASRIGEGTEAFF. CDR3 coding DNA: TGTGCCAGCAGAATAGGGGAGGGCACTGAAGCTTTCTTT.

CDR3: CASSVELAEETQYF. The CDR3 DNA sequence: TGTGCCAGCAGCGTAGAACTAGCTGAAGAGACCCAGTACTTC. The chain recombines TRBV9 with TRBJ2-5, with D tentatively TRBD2 (6 bases). Germline V lookup: CDR1 SGDLS, CDR2 YYNGEE. V lost 0 bases and J 3 bases, leaving 9 bases between the germline ends. The CDR3 consists of 14 residues.

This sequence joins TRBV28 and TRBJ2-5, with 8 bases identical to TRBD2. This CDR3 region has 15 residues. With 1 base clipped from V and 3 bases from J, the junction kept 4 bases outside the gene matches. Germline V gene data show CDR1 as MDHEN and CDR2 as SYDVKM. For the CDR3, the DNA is TGTGCCAGCAGTTTATTAGGGACTAGTGAAGAGACCCAGTACTTC. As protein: CASSLLGTSEETQYF.

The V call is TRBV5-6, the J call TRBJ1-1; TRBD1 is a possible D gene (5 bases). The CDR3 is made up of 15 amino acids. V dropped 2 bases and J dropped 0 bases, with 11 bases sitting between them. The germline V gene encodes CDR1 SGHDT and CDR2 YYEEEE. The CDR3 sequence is CASSLVGLMNTEAFF. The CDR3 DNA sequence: TGTGCCAGCAGCTTAGTGGGACTGATGAACACTGAAGCTTTCTTT.

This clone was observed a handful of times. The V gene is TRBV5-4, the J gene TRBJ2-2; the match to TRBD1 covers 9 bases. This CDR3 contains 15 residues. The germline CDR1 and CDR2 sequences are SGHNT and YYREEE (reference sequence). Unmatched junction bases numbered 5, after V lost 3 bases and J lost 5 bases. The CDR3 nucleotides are TGTGCCAGCAGCTCAAGACAGGGGGGTACCGGGGAGCTGTTTTTT. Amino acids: CASSSRQGGTGELFF.

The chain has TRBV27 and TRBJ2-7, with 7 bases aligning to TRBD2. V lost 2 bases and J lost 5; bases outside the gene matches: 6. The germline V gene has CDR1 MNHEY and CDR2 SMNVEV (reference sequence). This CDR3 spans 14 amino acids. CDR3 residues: CASSLGSGGHEQYF. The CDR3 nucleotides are TGTGCCAGCAGTTTAGGATCGGGAGGACACGAGCAGTACTTC.

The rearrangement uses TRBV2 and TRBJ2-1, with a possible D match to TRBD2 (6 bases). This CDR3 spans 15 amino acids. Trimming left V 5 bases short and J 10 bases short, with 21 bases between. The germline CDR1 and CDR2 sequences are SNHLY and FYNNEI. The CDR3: CASSLYTSGGGEQFF. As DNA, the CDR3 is TGTGCCAGCAGTCTGTACACCTCAGGTGGGGGGGAGCAGTTCTTC.

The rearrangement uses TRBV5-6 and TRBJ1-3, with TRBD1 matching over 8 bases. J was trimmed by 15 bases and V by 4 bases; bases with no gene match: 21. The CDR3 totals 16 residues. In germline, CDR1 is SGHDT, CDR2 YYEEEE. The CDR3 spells CASSGGGGTGEPGAYF. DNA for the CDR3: TGTGCCAGCAGCGGAGGTGGCGGGACAGGAGAACCGGGGGCATATTTT.

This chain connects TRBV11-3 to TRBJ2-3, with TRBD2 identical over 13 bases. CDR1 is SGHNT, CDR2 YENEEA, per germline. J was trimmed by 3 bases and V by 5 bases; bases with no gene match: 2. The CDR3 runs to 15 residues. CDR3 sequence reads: CASSRTSGSTDTQYF. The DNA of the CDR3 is TGTGCCAGCAGCCGGACTAGCGGGAGTACAGATACGCAGTATTTT.

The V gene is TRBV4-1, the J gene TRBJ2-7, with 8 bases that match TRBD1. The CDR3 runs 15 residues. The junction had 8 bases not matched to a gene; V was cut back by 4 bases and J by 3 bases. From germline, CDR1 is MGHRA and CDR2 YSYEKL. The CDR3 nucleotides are TGCGCCAGCAGCCTAATCCGGGACAGGAGCTACGAGCAGTACTTC. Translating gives CASSLIRDRSYEQYF.

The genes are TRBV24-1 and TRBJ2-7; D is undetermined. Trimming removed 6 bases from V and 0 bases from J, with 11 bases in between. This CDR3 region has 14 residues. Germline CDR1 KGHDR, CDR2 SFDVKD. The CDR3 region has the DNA TGTGCCACCAGTCCTTCACCTAGCTCCTACGAGCAGTACGTC. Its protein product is CATSPSPSSYEQYV.

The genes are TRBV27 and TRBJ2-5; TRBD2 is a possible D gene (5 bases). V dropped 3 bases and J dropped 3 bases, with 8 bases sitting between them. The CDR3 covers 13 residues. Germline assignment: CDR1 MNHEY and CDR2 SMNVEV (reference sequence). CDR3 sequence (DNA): TGTGCCAGCAGTTTCGAAGCGGAAGAGACCCAGTACTTC. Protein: CASSFEAEETQYF.

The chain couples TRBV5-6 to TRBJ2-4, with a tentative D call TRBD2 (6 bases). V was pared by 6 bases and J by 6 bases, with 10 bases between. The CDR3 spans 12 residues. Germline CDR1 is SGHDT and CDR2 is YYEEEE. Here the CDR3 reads CASMGEVNIQYF. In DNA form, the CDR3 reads TGTGCCAGCATGGGGGAGGTAAACATTCAGTACTTC. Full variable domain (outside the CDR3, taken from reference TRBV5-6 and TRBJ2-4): DAGVTQSPTHLIKTRGQQVTLRCSPKSGHDTVSWYQQALGQGPQFIFQYYEEEERQRGNFPDRFSGHQFPNYSSELNVNALLLGDSALYLCASMGEVNIQYFGAGTRLSVL.

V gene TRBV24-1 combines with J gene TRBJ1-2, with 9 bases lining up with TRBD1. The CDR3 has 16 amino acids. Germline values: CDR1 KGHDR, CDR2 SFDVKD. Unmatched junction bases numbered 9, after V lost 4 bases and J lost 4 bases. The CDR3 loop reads CATSDAWGQGSYGYTF. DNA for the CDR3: TGTGCCACCAGTGACGCTTGGGGACAGGGCTCCTATGGCTACACCTTC.

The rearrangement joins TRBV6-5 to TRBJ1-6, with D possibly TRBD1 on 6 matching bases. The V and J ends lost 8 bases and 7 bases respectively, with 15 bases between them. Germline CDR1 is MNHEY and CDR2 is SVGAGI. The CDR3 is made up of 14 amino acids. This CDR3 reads CASSQGQINSPLHF. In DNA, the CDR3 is TGTGCCAGCTCACAGGGCCAGATCAATTCACCCCTCCACTTT.

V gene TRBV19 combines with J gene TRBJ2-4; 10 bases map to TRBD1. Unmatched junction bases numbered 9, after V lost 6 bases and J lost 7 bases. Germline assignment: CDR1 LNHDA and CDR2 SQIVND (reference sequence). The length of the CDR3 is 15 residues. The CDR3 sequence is CASSTDRGVPNIQYF. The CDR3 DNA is TGTGCCAGTAGCACGGACAGGGGGGTCCCGAACATTCAGTACTTC.